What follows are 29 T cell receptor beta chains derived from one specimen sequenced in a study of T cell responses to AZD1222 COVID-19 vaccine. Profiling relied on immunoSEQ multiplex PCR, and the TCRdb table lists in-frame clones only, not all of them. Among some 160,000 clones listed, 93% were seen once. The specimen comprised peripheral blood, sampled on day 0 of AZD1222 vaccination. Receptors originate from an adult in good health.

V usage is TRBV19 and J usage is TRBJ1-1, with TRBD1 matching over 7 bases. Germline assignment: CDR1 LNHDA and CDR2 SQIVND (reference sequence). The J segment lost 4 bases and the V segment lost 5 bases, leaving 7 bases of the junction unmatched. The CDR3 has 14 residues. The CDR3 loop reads CASSAGTAGTEAFF. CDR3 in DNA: TGTGCCAGTAGTGCCGGGACAGCAGGCACTGAAGCTTTCTTT.

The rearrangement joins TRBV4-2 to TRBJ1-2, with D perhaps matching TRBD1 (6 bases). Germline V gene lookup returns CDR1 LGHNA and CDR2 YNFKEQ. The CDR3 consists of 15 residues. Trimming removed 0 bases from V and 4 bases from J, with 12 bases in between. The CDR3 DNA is TGTGCCAGCAGCCAAGATCGGGGCAGGGGCTATGGCTACACCTTC. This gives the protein CASSQDRGRGYGYTF.

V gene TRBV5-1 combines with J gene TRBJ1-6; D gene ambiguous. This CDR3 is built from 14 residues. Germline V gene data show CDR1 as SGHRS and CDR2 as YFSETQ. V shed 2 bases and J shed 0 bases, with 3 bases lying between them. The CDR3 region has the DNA TGCGCCAGCAGCTTTGACTCCTATAATTCACCCCTCCACTTT. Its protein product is CASSFDSYNSPLHF.

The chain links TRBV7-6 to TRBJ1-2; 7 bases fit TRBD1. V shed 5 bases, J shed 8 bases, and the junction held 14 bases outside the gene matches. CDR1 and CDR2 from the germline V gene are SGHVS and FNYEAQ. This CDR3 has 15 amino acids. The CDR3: CASSPRAGGRYGYTF. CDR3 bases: TGTGCCAGCAGCCCGCGAGCAGGGGGAAGATACGGCTACACCTTC. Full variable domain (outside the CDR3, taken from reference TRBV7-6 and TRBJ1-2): GAGVSQSPRYKVTKRGQDVALRCDPISGHVSLYWYRQALGQGPEFLTYFNYEAQQDKSGLPNDRFSAERPEGSISTLTIQRTEQRDSAMYRCASSPRAGGRYGYTFGSGTRLTVV.

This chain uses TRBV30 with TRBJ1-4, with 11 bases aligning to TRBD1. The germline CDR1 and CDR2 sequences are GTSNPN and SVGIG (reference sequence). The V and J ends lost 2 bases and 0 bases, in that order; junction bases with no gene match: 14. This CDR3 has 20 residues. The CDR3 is CAWSNTEWDRGGSTNEKLFF. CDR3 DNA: TGTGCCTGGAGTAACACCGAGTGGGACAGGGGGGGTTCAACTAATGAAAAACTGTTTTTT.

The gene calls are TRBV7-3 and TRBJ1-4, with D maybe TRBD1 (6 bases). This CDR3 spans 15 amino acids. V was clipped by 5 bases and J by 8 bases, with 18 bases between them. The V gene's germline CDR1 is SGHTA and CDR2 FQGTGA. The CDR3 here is CASSLTGGKGEKLFF. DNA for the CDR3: TGTGCCAGCAGCCTGACGGGGGGCAAGGGCGAAAAACTGTTTTTT.

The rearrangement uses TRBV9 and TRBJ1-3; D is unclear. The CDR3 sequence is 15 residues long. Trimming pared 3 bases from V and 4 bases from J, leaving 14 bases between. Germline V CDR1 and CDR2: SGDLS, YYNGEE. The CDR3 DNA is TGTGCCAGCAGCGCTCTTTCGGCCTCCGGAAACACCATATATTTT. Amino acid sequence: CASSALSASGNTIYF. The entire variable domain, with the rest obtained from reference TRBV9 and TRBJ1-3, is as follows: DSGVTQTPKHLITATGQRVTLRCSPRSGDLSVYWYQQSLDQGLQFLIQYYNGEERAKGNILERFSAQQFPDLHSELNLSSLELGDSALYFCASSALSASGNTIYFGEGSWLTVV.

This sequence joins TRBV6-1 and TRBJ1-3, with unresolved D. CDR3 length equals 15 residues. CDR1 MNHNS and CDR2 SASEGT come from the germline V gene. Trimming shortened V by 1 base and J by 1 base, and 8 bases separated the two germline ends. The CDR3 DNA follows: TGTGCCAGCAGTGAAGGTGGAATTTCTGGAAACACCATATATTTT. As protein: CASSEGGISGNTIYF.

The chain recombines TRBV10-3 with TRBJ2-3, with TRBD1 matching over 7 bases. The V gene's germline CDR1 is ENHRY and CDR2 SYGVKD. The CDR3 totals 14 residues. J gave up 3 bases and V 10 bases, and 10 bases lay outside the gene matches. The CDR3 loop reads CATLDRTLTDTQYF. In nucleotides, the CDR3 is TGTGCCACCCTGGACAGGACTTTGACAGATACGCAGTATTTT.

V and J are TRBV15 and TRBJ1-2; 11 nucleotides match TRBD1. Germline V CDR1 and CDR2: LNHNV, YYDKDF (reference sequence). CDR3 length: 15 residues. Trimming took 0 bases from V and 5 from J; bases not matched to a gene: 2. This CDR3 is CATSREGTGGYGYTF. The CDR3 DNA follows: TGTGCCACCAGCAGAGAGGGGACAGGGGGGTATGGCTACACCTTC.

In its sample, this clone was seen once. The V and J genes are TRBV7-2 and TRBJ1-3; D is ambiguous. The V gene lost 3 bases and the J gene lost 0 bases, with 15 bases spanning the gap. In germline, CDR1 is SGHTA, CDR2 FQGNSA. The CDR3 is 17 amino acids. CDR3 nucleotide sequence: TGTGCCAGCAGCTTCCTAGGGTTTAGCGACTCTGGAAACACCATATATTTT. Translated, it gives CASSFLGFSDSGNTIYF.

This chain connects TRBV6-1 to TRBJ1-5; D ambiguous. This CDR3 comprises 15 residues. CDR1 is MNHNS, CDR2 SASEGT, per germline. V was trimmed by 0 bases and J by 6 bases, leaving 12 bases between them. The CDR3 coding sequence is TGTGCCAGCAGTGAAGCGGCAGGTCACGGTCAGCCCCAGCATTTT. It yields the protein CASSEAAGHGQPQHF.

CDR3 sequence (DNA): TGTGCCAGCAGCCACAGTTTCGGACAGGGGTGGAATGAGCAGTTCTTC. It is translated as CASSHSFGQGWNEQFF. The rearrangement joins TRBV3-1 (or the pseudogene TRBV3-2) to TRBJ2-1; 9 positions agree with TRBD1. V lost 3 bases, J lost 7 bases, and 10 bases stayed unmatched. The CDR3 has 16 residues. Germline CDR1 and CDR2: LGHDT and YNNKEL (reference sequence).

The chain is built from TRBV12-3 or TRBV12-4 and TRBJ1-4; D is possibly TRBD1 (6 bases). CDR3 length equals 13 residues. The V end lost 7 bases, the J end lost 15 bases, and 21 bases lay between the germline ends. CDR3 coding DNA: TGTGCCAGCACTTTCTTACAGGGCGGAAGGATGTTTTTT. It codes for CASTFLQGGRMFF.

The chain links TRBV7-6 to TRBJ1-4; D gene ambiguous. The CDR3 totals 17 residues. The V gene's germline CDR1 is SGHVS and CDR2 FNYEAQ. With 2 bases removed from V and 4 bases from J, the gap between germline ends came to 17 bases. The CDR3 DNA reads TGTGCCAGCAGCTTAAATCGTCTAGGAAACCTTAATGAAAAACTGTTTTTT. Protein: CASSLNRLGNLNEKLFF.

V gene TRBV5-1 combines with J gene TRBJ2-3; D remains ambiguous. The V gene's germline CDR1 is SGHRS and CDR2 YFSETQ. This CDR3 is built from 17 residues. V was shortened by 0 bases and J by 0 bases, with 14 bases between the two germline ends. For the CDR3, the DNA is TGCGCCAGCAGCTTGGTGGGTGGAAACAAGAGCACAGATACGCAGTATTTT. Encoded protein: CASSLVGGNKSTDTQYF.

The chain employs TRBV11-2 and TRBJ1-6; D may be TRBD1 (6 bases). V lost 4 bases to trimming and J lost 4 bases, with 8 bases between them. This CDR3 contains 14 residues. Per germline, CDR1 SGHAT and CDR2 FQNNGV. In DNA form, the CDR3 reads TGTGCCAGCAGCTCTGGACAGTATAATTCACCCCTCCACTTT. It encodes CASSSGQYNSPLHF.

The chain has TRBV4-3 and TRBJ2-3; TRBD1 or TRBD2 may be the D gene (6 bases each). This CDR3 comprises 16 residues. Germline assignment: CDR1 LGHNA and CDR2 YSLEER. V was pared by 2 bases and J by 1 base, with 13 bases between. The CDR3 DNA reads TGCGCCAGCAGCCAATTAAGGGGGGCGGGCACAGATACGCAGTATTTT. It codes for CASSQLRGAGTDTQYF.

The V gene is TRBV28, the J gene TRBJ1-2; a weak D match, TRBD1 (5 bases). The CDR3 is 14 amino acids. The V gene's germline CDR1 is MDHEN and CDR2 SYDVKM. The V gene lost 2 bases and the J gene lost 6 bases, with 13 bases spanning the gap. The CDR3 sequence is CASSLPLGGNGYTF. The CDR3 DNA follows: TGTGCCAGCAGTTTACCCCTCGGGGGAAATGGCTACACCTTC.

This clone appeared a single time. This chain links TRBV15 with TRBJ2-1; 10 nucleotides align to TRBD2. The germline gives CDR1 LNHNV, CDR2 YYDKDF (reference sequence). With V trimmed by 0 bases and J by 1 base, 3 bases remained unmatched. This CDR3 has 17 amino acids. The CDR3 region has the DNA TGTGCCACCAGCAGAGATAAGCGGGGGGGATCCTACAATGAGCAGTTCTTC. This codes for CATSRDKRGGSYNEQFF.

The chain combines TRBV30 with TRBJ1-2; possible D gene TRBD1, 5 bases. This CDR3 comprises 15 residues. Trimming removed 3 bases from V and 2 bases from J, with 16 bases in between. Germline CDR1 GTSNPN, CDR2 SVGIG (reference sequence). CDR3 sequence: CAWSGAPGSNYGYTF. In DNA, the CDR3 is TGTGCCTGGAGCGGAGCCCCAGGGTCGAACTATGGCTACACCTTC.

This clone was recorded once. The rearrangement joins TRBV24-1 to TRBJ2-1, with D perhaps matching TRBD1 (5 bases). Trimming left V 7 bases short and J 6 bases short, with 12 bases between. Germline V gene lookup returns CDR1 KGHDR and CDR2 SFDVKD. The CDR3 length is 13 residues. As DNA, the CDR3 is TGTGCCACCAGCAGCTTTCAGGGCAATGAGCAGTTCTTC. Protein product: CATSSFQGNEQFF.

The chain's CDR3 is CASSLDTFRADNYGYTF. CDR3 bases: TGTGCCAGCAGCTTAGATACCTTTCGGGCAGATAACTATGGCTACACCTTC. The chain joins TRBV11-2 to TRBJ1-2; D gene unclear. V gave up 0 bases and J gave up 1 base, with 15 bases separating them. The CDR3 length is 17 residues. Germline V gives CDR1 SGHAT, CDR2 FQNNGV.

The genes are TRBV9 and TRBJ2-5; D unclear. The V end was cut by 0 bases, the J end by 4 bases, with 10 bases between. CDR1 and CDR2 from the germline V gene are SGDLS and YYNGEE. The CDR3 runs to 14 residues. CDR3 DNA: TGTGCCAGCAGCGTAGCGTCAGTATCAGAGACCCAGTACTTC. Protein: CASSVASVSETQYF. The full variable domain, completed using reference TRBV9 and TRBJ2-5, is DSGVTQTPKHLITATGQRVTLRCSPRSGDLSVYWYQQSLDQGLQFLIQYYNGEERAKGNILERFSAQQFPDLHSELNLSSLELGDSALYFCASSVASVSETQYFGPGTRLLVL.

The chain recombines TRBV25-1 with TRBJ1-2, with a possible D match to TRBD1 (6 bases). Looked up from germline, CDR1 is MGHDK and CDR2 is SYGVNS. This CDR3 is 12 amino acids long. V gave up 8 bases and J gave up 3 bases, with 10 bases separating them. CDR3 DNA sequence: TGTGCCAGCGGGGGGCCTTACTATGGCTACACCTTC. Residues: CASGGPYYGYTF.

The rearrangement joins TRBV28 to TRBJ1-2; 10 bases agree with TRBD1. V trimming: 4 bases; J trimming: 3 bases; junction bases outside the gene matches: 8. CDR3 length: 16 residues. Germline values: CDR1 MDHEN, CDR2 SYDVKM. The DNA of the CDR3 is TGTGCCAGCAGTTCAATAACTGGGACAGGGGACTATGGCTACACCTTC. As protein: CASSSITGTGDYGYTF.

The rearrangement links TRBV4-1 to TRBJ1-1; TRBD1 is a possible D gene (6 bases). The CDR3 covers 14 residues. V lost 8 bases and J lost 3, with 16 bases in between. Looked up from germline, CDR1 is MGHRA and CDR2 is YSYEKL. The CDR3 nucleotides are TGCGCCAGCTCCGGGGGGGGCGGGGACACTGAAGCTTTCTTT. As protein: CASSGGGGDTEAFF.

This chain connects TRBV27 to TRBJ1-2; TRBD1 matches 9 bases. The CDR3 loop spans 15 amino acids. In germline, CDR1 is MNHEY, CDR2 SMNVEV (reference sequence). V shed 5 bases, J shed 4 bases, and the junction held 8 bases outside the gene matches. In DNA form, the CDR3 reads TGTGCCAGCAGTCCGACAGGGGGGTTGGGCTATGGCTACACCTTC. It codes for CASSPTGGLGYGYTF.

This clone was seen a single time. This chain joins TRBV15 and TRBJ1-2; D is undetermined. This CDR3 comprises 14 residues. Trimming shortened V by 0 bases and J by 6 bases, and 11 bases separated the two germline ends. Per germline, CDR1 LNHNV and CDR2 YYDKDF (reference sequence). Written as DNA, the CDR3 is TGTGCCACCAGCAGAGATCGGGGTGGGAATGGCTACACCTTC. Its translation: CATSRDRGGNGYTF.